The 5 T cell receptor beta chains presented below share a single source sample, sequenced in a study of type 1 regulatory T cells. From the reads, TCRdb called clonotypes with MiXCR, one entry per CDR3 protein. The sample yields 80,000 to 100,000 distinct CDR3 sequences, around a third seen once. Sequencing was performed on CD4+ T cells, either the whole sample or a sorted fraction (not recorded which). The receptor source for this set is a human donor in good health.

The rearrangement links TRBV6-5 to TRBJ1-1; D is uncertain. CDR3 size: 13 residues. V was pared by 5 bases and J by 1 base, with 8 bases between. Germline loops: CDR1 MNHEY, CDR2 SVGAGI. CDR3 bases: TGTGCCAGCAGTCGGACGGAGAACACTGAAGCTTTCTTT. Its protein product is CASSRTENTEAFF.

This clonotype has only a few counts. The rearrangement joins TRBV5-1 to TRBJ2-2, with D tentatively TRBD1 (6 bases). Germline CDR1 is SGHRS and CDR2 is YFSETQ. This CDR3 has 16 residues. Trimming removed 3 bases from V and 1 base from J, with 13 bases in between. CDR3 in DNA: TGCGCCAGCAGCTCCGGGCTACAGGGGAACACCGGGGAGCTGTTTTTT. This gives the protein CASSSGLQGNTGELFF.

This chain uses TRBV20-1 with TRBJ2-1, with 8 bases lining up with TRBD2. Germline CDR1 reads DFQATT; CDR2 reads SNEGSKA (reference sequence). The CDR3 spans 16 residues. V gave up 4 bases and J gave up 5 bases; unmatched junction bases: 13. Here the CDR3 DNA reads TGCAGTGCTACAACTAGCGGTCGCACGTCCGACAATGAGCAGTTCTTC. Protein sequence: CSATTSGRTSDNEQFF.

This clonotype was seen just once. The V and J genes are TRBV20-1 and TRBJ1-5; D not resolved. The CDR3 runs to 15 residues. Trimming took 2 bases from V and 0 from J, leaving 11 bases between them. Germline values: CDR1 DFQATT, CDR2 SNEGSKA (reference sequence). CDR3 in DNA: TGCAGTGCTAGACCATCAGACAATAGCAATCAGCCCCAGCATTTT. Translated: CSARPSDNSNQPQHF.

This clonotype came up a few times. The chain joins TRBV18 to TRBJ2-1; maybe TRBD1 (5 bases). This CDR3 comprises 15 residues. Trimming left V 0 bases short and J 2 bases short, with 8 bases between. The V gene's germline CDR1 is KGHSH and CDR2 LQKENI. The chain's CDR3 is CASSPPARAYNEQFF. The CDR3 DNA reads TGTGCCAGCTCACCACCGGCCAGGGCCTACAATGAGCAGTTCTTC.